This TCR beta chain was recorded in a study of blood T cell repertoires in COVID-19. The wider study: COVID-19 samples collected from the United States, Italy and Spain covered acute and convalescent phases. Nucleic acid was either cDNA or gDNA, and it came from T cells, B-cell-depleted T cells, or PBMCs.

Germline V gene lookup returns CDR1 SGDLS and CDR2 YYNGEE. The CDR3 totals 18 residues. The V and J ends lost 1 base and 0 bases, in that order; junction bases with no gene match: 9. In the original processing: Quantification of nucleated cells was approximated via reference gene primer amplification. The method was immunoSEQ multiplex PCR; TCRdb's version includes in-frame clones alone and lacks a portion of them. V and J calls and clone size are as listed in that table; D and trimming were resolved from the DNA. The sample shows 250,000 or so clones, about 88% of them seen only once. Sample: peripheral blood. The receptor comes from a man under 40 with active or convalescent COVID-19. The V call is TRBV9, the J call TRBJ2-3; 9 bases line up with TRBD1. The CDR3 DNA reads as TGTGCCAGCAGCGTATCGTGGGGGGGGACAGGGAGCACAGATACGCAGTATTTT. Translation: CASSVSWGGTGSTDTQYF. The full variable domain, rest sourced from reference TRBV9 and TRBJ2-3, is DSGVTQTPKHLITATGQRVTLRCSPRSGDLSVYWYQQSLDQGLQFLIQYYNGEERAKGNILERFSAQQFPDLHSELNLSSLELGDSALYFCASSVSWGGTGSTDTQYFGPGTRLTVL.